This record looks at one T cell receptor beta chain sequence and its context. The antigen this receptor binds is unknown. It has no much larger one-base neighbor in the sample; base qualities were not kept. A MiSeq instrument was used for deep resolution sequencing, which targeted depths ranging from 1 in 1 million up to 1 in 200,000 T cells, with coverage averaging 10x for each clonotype. TCR beta libraries were generated with the immunoSEQ hsTCRB Kit. Turning to the authors' computational methods: Data were analyzed with ImmunoSEQ Data Assistant and ImmunoSEQ Analyzer, with V, D and J genes assigned per IMGT definitions. Clonality, which ranges from 0 to 1, was calculated by subtracting the normalized Shannon entropy of productive rearrangement frequencies from one. Only overrepresented clonotypes making up at least 0.05% of the repertoire of each patient were included in the public clonotype analysis. Thirteen age-matched healthy donor repertoires from immuneACCESS were used as controls for clonality. As stored in TCRdb, this immuneACCESS dataset retains in-frame rearrangements with V and J assigned. A fraction of the clones does not appear; measured against another copy, unresolved V genes explain less than half of the discrepancy, and the remainder lacks a known reason. D and trimming were read from the DNA, whereas the V and J calls and clone size are those reported in that table. This sample lists a few hundred thousand clones; 80% were detected once. Clones ranked in the top ten supply roughly 7% of the sample.

For TCR beta library preparation, 1.5 to 2 micrograms of genomic DNA were extracted from the cryopreserved PBMCs. Longitudinal blood samples from CLL patients on ibrutinib monotherapy were analyzed using high-throughput TCR beta sequencing. Patients were enrolled in a phase 2 open-label single-center ibrutinib monotherapy trial. The data originate from a study of cytotoxic CD8 clonotypes in ibrutinib-treated CLL (dated by TCRdb to the early 2020s). About the study as a whole: The cohort was composed of some twelve relapsed/refractory and about 15 treatment-naive patients; IGHV unmutated status was identified in around 17 patients. Cryopreserved peripheral blood mononuclear cells were collected at three points: before therapy, at response, and at either sustained remission or disease progression. Longitudinal samples were obtainable from 26 of the 86 participants in the trial. Responses were partial in approximately 24 patients and complete in 2; after median approximately 5.5 years follow-up, about 14 stayed in remission and roughly twelve progressed. Samples at response were collected after a median of roughly 13 months of treatment, with a range of about 6 to 36 months. On average, each sample yielded around 270,000 productive templates and about 94,000 productive rearrangements.

The CDR3 spans 13 residues, from the cysteine through the phenylalanine. This entry keeps only the CDR3 DNA: 39 bases, framed from base 1. In the germline V gene, CDR1 corresponds to SNHLY and CDR2 to FYNNEI. At the junction V is shortened by 7 bases and J by 2 bases, with 11 bases in between. What the work shows at the level of the full study, not this receptor alone: At baseline, clonality was higher than in age-matched healthy donors and showed a strong correlation with circulating CD8+ T-cell counts. Public clonotypes were found to be uncommon and were observed to contract or remain stable during treatment; the increase in clonality was shown to reflect expansion of private clonotypes at ibrutinib response. Lymph node repertoires were not examined, and the timing of sampling was not matched between patients in sustained remission and those whose disease progressed. At ibrutinib response clonality went up, during sustained remission it held steady, and at progression it dropped back toward baseline.

This sequence uses TRBV2 and TRBJ1-2, with no reliable assignment of the D segment. The TCR originated in a human donor with chronic lymphocytic leukemia. The sample here was PBMCs, taken before ibrutinib treatment. The CDR3 reads CASILTDNYGYTF. The nucleotide sequence reads TGTGCCAGCATTTTGACGGACAACTATGGCTACACCTTC.